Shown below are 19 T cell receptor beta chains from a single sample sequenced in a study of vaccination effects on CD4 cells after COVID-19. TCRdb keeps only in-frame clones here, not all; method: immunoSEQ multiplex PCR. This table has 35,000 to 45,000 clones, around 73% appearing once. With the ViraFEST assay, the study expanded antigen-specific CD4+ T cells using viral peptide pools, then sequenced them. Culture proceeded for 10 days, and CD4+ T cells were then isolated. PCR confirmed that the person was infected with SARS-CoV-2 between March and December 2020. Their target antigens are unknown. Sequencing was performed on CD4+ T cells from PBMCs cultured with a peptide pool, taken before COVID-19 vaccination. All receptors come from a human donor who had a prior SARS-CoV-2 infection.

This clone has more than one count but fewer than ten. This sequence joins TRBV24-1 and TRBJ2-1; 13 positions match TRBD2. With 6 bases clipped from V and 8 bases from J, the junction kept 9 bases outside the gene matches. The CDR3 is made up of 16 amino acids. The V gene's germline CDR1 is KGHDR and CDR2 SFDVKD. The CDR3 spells CATSLRTSGSMYEQFF. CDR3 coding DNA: TGTGCCACCAGTTTACGGACTAGCGGGAGCATGTATGAGCAGTTCTTC.

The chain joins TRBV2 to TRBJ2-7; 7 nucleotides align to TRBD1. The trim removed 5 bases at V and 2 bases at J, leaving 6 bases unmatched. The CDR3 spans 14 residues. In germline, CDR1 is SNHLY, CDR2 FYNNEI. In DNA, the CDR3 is TGTGCCAGCAGTAAGACAGGGAACACCTACGAGCAGTACTTC. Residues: CASSKTGNTYEQYF.

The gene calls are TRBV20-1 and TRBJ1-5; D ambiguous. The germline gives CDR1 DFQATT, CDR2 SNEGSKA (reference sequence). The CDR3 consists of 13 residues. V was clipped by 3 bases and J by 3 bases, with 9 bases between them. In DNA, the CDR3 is TGCAGTGCTAGTCTCGGGAACAATCAGCCCCAGCATTTT. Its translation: CSASLGNNQPQHF.

The CDR3, as DNA: TGTGCCTGGACCGAGGGGGGCTCTGGAAACACCATATATTTT. Amino acids: CAWTEGGSGNTIYF. The chain links TRBV30 to TRBJ1-3; a weak D match, TRBD1 (6 bases). Per germline, CDR1 GTSNPN and CDR2 SVGIG (reference sequence). CDR3 length: 14 amino acids. The V and J ends lost 4 bases and 0 bases respectively, with 10 bases between them.

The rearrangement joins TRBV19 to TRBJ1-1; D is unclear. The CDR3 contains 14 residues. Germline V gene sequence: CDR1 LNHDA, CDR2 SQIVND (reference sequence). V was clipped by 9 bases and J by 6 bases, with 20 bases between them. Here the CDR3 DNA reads TGTGCCAGCGATCGGGAAGGAGCTTTTGCTGAAGCTTTCTTT. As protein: CASDREGAFAEAFF.

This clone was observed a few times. CDR3 amino acids: CASSWGQPYEQYF. In DNA, the CDR3 is TGTGCCAGCAGCTGGGGCCAACCCTACGAGCAGTACTTC. The chain links TRBV7-3 to TRBJ2-7, with TRBD1 as a possible D gene (5 bases). The V and J ends lost 4 bases and 2 bases respectively, with 9 bases between them. The CDR3 sequence is 13 residues long. Germline CDR1 is SGHTA and CDR2 is FQGTGA.

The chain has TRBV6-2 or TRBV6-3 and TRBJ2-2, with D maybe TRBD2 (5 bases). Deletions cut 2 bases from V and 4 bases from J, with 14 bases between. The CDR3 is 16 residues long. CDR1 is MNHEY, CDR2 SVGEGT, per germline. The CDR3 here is CASSYRGPRTTGELFF. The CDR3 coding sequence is TGTGCCAGCAGTTACCGGGGTCCGCGGACCACCGGGGAGCTGTTTTTT.

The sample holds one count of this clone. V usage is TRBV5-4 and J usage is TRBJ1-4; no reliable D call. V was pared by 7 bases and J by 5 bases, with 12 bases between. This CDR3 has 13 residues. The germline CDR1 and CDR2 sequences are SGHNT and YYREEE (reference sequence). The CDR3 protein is CASSRGGNEKLFF. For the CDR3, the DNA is TGTGCCAGCTCAAGAGGAGGGAATGAAAAACTGTTTTTT.

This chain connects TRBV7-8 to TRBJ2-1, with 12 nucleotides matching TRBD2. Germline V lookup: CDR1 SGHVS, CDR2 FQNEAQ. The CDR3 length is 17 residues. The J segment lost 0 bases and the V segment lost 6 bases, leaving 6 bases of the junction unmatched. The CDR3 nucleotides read TGTGCCAGCAGGACTAGCGGGGGCCCCGGCTCCTACAATGAGCAGTTCTTC. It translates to CASRTSGGPGSYNEQFF.

CDR3 DNA: TGTGCCAGCAGCGTAGGTGCAGGTATCTATGGCTACACCTTC. Its translation: CASSVGAGIYGYTF. The chain joins TRBV9 to TRBJ1-2; no definite D call. V was pared by 0 bases and J by 4 bases, with 10 bases between. The germline V gene encodes CDR1 SGDLS and CDR2 YYNGEE. The length of the CDR3 is 14 residues.

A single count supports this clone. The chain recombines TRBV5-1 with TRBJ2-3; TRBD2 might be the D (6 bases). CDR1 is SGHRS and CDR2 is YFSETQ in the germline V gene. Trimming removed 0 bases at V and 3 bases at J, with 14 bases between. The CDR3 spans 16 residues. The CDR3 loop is CASSLALGRNTDTQYF. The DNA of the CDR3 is TGCGCCAGCAGCTTGGCTCTCGGGAGAAATACAGATACGCAGTATTTT.

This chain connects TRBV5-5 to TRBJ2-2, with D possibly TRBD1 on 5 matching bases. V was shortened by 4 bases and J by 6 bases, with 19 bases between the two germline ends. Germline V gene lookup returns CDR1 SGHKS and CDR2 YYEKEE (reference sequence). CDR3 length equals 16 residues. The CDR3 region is CASSLAGPPRAGELFF. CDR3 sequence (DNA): TGTGCCAGCAGCCTCGCCGGGCCACCCAGGGCCGGGGAGCTGTTTTTT.

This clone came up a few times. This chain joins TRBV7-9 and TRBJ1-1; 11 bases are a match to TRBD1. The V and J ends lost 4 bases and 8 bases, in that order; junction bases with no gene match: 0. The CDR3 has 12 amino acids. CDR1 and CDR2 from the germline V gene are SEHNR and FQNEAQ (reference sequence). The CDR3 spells CASSWTGGEAFF. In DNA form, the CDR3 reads TGTGCCAGCAGCTGGACAGGGGGCGAAGCTTTCTTT.

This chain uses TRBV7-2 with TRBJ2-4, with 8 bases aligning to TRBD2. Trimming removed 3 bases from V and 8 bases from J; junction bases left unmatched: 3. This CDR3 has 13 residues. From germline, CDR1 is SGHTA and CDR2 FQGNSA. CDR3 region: CASSFKTSDIQYF. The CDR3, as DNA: TGTGCCAGCAGCTTCAAGACTAGCGACATTCAGTACTTC.

CDR3 residues: CASRTPVNDGLAETNEQFF. CDR3 nucleotide sequence: TGCGCCAGCAGGACTCCCGTGAATGACGGACTAGCGGAGACTAATGAGCAGTTCTTC. The chain is built from TRBV23-1 and TRBJ2-1; 10 nucleotides agree with TRBD2. TRBV23-1 is labeled an ORF, and its function is uncertain. The junction had 21 bases not matched to a gene; V was cut back by 6 bases and J by 7 bases. The CDR3 has 19 amino acids.

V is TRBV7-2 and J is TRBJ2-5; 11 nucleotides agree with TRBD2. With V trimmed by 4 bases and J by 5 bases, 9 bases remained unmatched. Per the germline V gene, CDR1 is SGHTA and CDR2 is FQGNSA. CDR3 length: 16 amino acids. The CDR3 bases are TGTGCCAGCAGCTCCCAGACTAGCGGGACCGGGGAGACCCAGTACTTC. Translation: CASSSQTSGTGETQYF.

CDR3 residues: CASSQSFRGGYF. The CDR3 DNA reads as TGTGCCAGCAGCCAATCATTCAGGGGAGGGTACTTC. The rearrangement links TRBV3-1 (or the pseudogene TRBV3-2) to TRBJ2-4; the D gene could be TRBD1 or TRBD2 (6 bases each). V was cut by 2 bases and J by 15 bases, with 14 bases left in between. This CDR3 has 12 residues. Per germline, CDR1 LGHDT and CDR2 YNNKEL (reference sequence).

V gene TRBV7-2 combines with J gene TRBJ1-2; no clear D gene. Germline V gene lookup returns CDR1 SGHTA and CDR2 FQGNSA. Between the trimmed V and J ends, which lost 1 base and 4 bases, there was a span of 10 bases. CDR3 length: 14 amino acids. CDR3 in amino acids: CASSLEVQTYGYTF. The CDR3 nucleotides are TGTGCCAGCAGCTTAGAGGTTCAGACCTATGGCTACACCTTC. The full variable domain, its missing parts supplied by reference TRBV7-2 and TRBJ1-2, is GAGVSQSPSNKVTEKGKDVELRCDPISGHTALYWYRQSLGQGLEFLIYFQGNSAPDKSGLPSDRFSAERTGGSVSTLTIQRTQQEDSAVYLCASSLEVQTYGYTFGSGTRLTVV.

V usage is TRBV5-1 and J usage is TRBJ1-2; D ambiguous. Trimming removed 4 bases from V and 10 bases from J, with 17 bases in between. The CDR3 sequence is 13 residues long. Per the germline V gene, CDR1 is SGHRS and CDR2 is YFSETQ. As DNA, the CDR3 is TGCGCCAGCAGCCCGGACCCCCGGGCTTCCTACACCTTC. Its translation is CASSPDPRASYTF.